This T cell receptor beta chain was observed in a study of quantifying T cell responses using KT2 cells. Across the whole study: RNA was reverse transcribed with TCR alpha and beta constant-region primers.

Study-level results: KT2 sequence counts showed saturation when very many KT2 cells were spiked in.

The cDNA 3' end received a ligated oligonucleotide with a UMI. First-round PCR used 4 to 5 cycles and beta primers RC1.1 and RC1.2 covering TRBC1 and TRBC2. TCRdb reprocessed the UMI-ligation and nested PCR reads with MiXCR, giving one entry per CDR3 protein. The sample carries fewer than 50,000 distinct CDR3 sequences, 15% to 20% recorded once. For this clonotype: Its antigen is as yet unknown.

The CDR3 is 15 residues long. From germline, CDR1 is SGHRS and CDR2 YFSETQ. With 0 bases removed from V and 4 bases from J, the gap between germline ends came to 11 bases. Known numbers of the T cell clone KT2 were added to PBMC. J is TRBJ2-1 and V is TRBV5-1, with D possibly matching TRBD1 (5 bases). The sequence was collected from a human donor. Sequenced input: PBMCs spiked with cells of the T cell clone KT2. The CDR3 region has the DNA TGCGCCAGCAGCTTGGGACAGCGACCTTACAATGAGCAGTTCTTC. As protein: CASSLGQRPYNEQFF.